This T cell receptor beta chain was sequenced during a study of cytomegalovirus exposure and HLA in healthy donors. Germline V gene data show CDR1 as MNHEY and CDR2 as SVGAGI. The CDR3 spans 14 residues. V lost 2 bases to trimming and J lost 2 bases, with 10 bases between them. This clone turned up a few times. It was with 60 Vbeta and 13 Jbeta primers that the PCR ran. Profiling relied on immunoSEQ multiplex PCR, and the TCRdb table lists in-frame clones only, not all of them. The sample gives 72,000 or so clones, 70% to 75% of which show up once; about an eighth is in the top ten. The J gene is TRBJ2-7, the V gene TRBV6-5; possible D gene TRBD1, 6 bases. The sequenced material came from PBMCs. This sequence was found in a human donor in good health. The CDR3 is CASSYRDTTYEQYF. The CDR3 bases are TGTGCCAGCAGTTACAGGGACACAACCTACGAGCAGTACTTC.